This T cell receptor beta chain was identified in a study of shared clonotypes between healthy human individuals (dated by TCRdb to the early 2020s). With respect to the entire study: The cohort included three men and a couple of women between 18 and 49 years of age. For each donor, three plates each were used for CD4 naive and CD4 memory, two plates were used for CD8 naive, and one plate was used for CD8 memory. The study deeply sequenced blood TCR repertoires of five healthy adults to estimate repertoire size and the extent of clonotype sharing between individuals. Different laboratories and diverse techniques were used to prepare libraries and sequence TCR repertoires, to increase sequencing depth and limit assay-specific biases. Each donor's leukapheresis produced roughly between about 0.8 and 10 billion PBMCs. Summary of the overall study and its limitations: Naive subsets generally had larger estimated clonotype richness than memory subsets. Rarefaction of sorted-subset datasets indicated incomplete sequencing despite the large sequencing depth. Because the study included only a small number of donors, the genetic and exposure-history diversity represented was limited. Pairwise subsampling led to the expectation that sequencing depth would affect the degree of clonotype sharing among donors. Sampling was limited to blood, and TCR repertoires in tissue likely differ from TCR repertoires in blood. Sharing across a handful of donors was observed for about 5% of naive CD4, under 4% of naive CD8, about 2.5% of memory CD4, and over 0.3% of memory CD8 clonotypes. Compared with non-shared clonotypes, the clonotypes found in all four sorted-subset donors had higher generation probabilities.

Using the deep immunoSEQ assay, TCR CDR3 regions were amplified from genomic DNA by multiplex PCR. Extracted genomic DNA from each cell subset was distributed evenly across all wells of several immunoSEQ 96-well plates, and each plate was treated as a replicate. For sorted subsets, each replicate PCR was loaded with 200 to 250 ng genomic DNA, equivalent to some 31,000 T cell genomes. Purified libraries were quantified with a Qubit 3.0 fluorometer, sized on a Bioanalyzer 2100, and re-quantified with the KAPA Library Quantification kit. Every immunoSEQ 96-well plate was sequenced on a dedicated single-read 150-cycle Illumina NextSeq 550 flow cell. Per the source publication's procedure: Because the immunoSEQ output held only junctional sequences and lacked quality scores, the filtering could not match the filtering applied to full-length reads. Sequences were annotated with PyIR, a Python wrapper for IgBLAST v1.9, using IMGT germline references to assign V/J genes and CDR3. Any read was removed if the V/J assignment was weak (E-value above 1e-6), the CDR3 was missing, or the read contained stop codons, out-of-frame junctions, or ambiguous translated residues. V3J clonotypes were defined as sequences sharing an identical inferred V gene, J gene, and CDR3 amino acid sequence. Percentage overlap between repertoires was computed as shared unique clonotypes divided by the size of the smaller repertoire. RTK rarefaction, the Chao1 estimator, and Recon v2.1 estimates of unobserved clonotypes were used to assess repertoire richness. Generation probabilities were computed with OLGA for all TCRbeta clonotypes obtained by the gDNA method from several donors. Entries here come from immuneACCESS through TCRdb and include only in-frame sequences with V and J called. Some clones fail to appear in such tables; in the studies checked, an unresolved V gene covers under half of the shortfall, and the cause of the remainder is unknown. V, J and clone size are taken as reported in that table, and D and trimming were inferred from the DNA itself. This sample comprises around 1,900,000 clones, just under 95% of them detected only once. The ten largest make up approximately 1.6% of the sample.

For this clone: It lacks a known antigen. Nothing much larger sits one base from this clone, and base qualities are not available. The same CDR3 also results from other DNA sequences found in this sample.

V loses 6 bases of germline sequence and J loses 4 bases, and the interval between the two ends is 12 bases. Based on the germline V gene, the CDR1 and CDR2 sequences are SNHLY and FYNNEI. There are 13 amino acids in the CDR3, from cysteine to phenylalanine inclusive. CDR3 DNA only is kept here, 39 bases in frame from base 1. CD8 naive samples were obtained by positive selection for CCR7 among CD45RO-negative cells, yielding a CD45RA+CCR7+ population from which TemRA cells were excluded. Donors were healthy HIV-negative adults with no recently reported acute infections or vaccinations. Every donor was a Caucasian adult residing in Nashville, Tennessee, USA. After blood collection by leukapheresis, PBMCs were isolated using Ficoll-Histopaque density gradient centrifugation and then cryopreserved in the vapor phase of liquid nitrogen. Analytical flow cytometry was used to check the purity and quantity of each magnetically sorted T cell population. Genomic DNA was isolated from each sorted fraction and quantified by UV absorbance on a Nanodrop 2000c.

This clonotype originated in a man between 18 and 29 years old in good health. Some clones in this sample may be carry-over from other donors' samples. Material: naive CD8+ T cells from PBMCs. Read against the paper, the sample's cell subset or site label means: CD45RA+CCR7+. The V gene is TRBV2 and the J gene is TRBJ1-2; TRBD1 is a weak D gene call, 5 bases matching. The nucleotides read TGTGCCAGCAGCCCCGGGACGGTCTATGGCTACACCTTC. It codes for CASSPGTVYGYTF.